The entry that follows covers one T cell receptor (beta chain) sequence. What it recognizes is unknown. Produced via immunoSEQ multiplex PCR; TCRdb's table is partial and in-frame only. The sample includes around 96,000 clones, approximately 91% seen only once; the top ten take about 4%. V lost 4 bases, J lost 8 bases, and 11 bases lay in between. Germline-derived CDR1 and CDR2 are LNHDA and SQIVND (reference sequence). The CDR3 covers 13 residues. This sample is drawn from a study of T cells in localized non-small cell lung cancer. Study findings and constraints: The greatest T cell clonality was found in uninvolved adjacent lung (higher than in tumor). Because sequencing included only one region (of the tumor), heterogeneity remains possible.

The rearrangement joins TRBV19 to TRBJ1-4; tentatively, D is TRBD1 (5 bases). This sequence originates from a woman aged 35 to 70 with stage II squamous cell lung carcinoma. Specimen: PBMCs, collected before any cancer treatment. The CDR3 loop is CASSTGEREKLFF. In DNA form, the CDR3 reads TGTGCCAGTAGTACGGGGGAAAGGGAAAAACTGTTTTTT.